This TCR beta chain stems from a study of cytomegalovirus exposure and HLA in healthy donors (dated by TCRdb to the late 2010s). A note on the overall study: An earlier analysis of a few hundred of the donors reported approximately 280 Gb of sequence data and around 110 million unique TCR beta sequences obtained from roughly 180 million T cells. An early release that covered about 640 HLA-typed donors contained around 330 gigabases of sequencing data and some 87 million unique TCR sequences. Of the roughly 400 genotyped donors, 81% fell in the genetic ancestry cluster associated with self-reported Caucasian donors. The study was designed to test whether signatures of past pathogen exposure could be identified by cataloging public T cell receptors. The study used immunosequencing to profile the T cell repertoires of several hundred subjects and linked those repertoires to cytomegalovirus serostatus. Along with the approximately 700-subject first cohort, a separate validation cohort of over a hundred different subjects was used. The study combined high-throughput TCR immunosequencing, statistical association of individual TCRs with disease status, and machine learning to predict cytomegalovirus infection status. A later analysis re-analyzed previously published TCR beta repertoires from hundreds of donors and added high-resolution HLA genotyping to study TCR occurrence patterns. The later analysis used no new phenotypic data to find candidate immune exposures, relying instead on TCR beta sequences and their occurrence across donors. An earlier analysis of 500 to 650 of the donors applied high-throughput TCR beta sequencing to assess whether each TCR beta V gene segment acted as functional or pseudogenic. Donor age, sex, ethnicity and CMV serostatus were compiled together with the repertoire data. Genome-wide SNP genotypes for about 55% of the roughly 670 donors were used in a later genetic analysis, which treated that subset as a discovery cohort. Every discovery cohort repertoire had been produced on one sequencing platform. Both class I and class II loci were covered by HLA typing, at four-digit resolution. The number of donors typed differed by locus, with about 629-640 for A, B, C, DRB1 and DQB1, 522 for DQA1, 600 to 610 for DPA1, and around 460 for DPB1. Several DR-DQ haplotypes were treated as single units for association and clustering because of strong linkage in the cohort. On average, around 230,000 unique TCR beta nucleotide sequences were sequenced per donor among about 400 genotyped donors of the cohort, with roughly 18% of those sequences being non-productive.

The cohort consisted of 670 or so healthy bone marrow donors. All cohort members were sampled while nominally healthy, although unrecorded immune exposures were likely present. The donor tested CMV seronegative and was one of the 352 seronegative cohort members. A peripheral blood sample was provided by each donor, and peripheral blood mononuclear cells were used for TCR beta sequencing. Genomic DNA was extracted from the blood cell samples with the Qiagen DNeasy Blood Extraction Kit. This clone appeared a single time. No antigen is known for it. The record has no base qualities; no much larger clone is one base away. Counted from cysteine to phenylalanine, this CDR3 has 13 amino acids. Just the 39-base CDR3 DNA is kept, in frame starting at base 1. V drops 7 bases and J drops 0 bases, leaving 10 bases in between. From a lookup of the germline V gene, CDR1 and CDR2 are MNHEY and SVGAGI. The investigation overall reported the following: In a later genetic analysis, fewer N-insertions in productive TCRs were reported among donors in an Asian-associated ancestry cluster than the 666-donor mean. A further reported finding was that TCR beta sequences accurately predicted the HLA-A and HLA-B alleles for most subjects in the first cohort. An association between a missense DCLRE1C variant and V-gene and J-gene trimming of TCR beta chains was found in a later genetic analysis and replicated in an independent cohort. In a later analysis, most CMV-associated TCR beta chains were found to appear HLA-restricted, with HLA associations seemingly driven largely by CMV exposure. Sequencing depth was assumed to be roughly uniform across donors in the presence/absence analyses, though that assumption may not hold. Several of the top co-occurrence clusters appeared to be linked to parvovirus B19, influenza, CMV and Epstein-Barr virus, according to a later analysis. Across donors, most TCR sequences were observed very rarely, whereas some public TCRs were present in many individuals. Some IMGT-functional V segments, including TRBV6-2 and TRBV6-3, could not be told apart with the 87-base-pair reads, so those segments were excluded. Compared with equally common non-associated chains, HLA-associated TCR beta chains in a later analysis were more clonally expanded and had lower generation probabilities. Linkage disequilibrium might explain the correlated functional status among segregating V segments, but an unknown experimental factor could not be excluded. Broadly in line with IMGT annotations, most TCR beta V segments showed up in productive rearrangements about 90% or about 30% of the time in an earlier analysis of several hundred of the donors. A few of the identified cytomegalovirus-associated TCR beta chains were confirmed in vitro to be specific for cytomegalovirus antigens. Because counts were too low, roughly 16 rarely observed V segments, including chromosome 9 orphons, were left out of the earlier analysis of some 640 of the donors. In a later analysis, TCR association rates were found to vary across HLA loci, with the most associated TCRs seen for DRB1 alleles and the fewest for HLA-C alleles. In the study, around 160 TCR beta chains were listed as associated with cytomegalovirus. In this cohort, only TCR beta chains were sequenced, and detectable features were limited by the absence of alpha or paired-chain data. Immune exposure information for the cohort was limited to CMV serostatus. When HLA alleles, especially DR and DQ, strongly co-occurred, TCR associations were difficult to assign to individual alleles. Because some donors lacked HLA typing at each locus, the association tests relied only on the typed subset. The authors suggested that the approach could potentially be extended to other disease states and immunological phenotypes. Specific HLA alleles were associated with 15,000 to 20,000 TCR beta sequences at a false discovery rate of 0.05 in a later analysis. A group of highly shared sequence variants was considered likely to be a technical artifact of the sequencing pipeline. In both the original and validation cohorts, the classifier was reported to diagnose cytomegalovirus status with high specificity and sensitivity.

The library was produced with the immunoSEQ multiplex PCR assay. For the multiplex PCR, a mixture combining 60 forward primers for TCR Vbeta segments and 13 reverse primers for TCR Jbeta segments was used. A multiplex PCR assay on genomic DNA amplified the CDR3 region of rearranged TCR beta genes. The amplified TCR beta libraries were sequenced on the Illumina HiSeq System as 87-base-pair reads. In the original analysis: A later analysis tallied 70 million to 100 million unique TCR beta chains across the 640 or so repertoires, and around 9.9 million of those chains were shared by two or more donors. To remove PCR and sequencing errors, raw reads were error-corrected and collapsed into unique sequences using a nearest-neighbor algorithm that merged closely related sequences. To assign V, D and J gene segments, CDR3 sequences were aligned to IMGT reference sequences. Each retained sequence needed at least a six-nucleotide match to both a V gene segment and a J gene segment. A rearrangement was called productive if the CDR3 had no stop codons and remained in frame with V and J, and every other rearrangement was called non-productive. CDR3 was defined according to IMGT convention as the region running from the second conserved V-encoded cysteine to the conserved J-encoded phenylalanine. The earlier analysis of 587 of the donors excluded sequences that lacked an unambiguous match to a single V gene segment. In an earlier analysis of several hundred of the donors, V segments were called functional above 56.7% productive rearrangements and were called segregating when the between-donor standard deviation exceeded 5%. To diagnose cytomegalovirus status from the catalog of TCR beta chain sequences, a statistical classification framework was built. A later analysis assigned V and J genes by comparing TCR nucleotide sequences with IMGT/GENE-DB human TR gene sequences. Using the TCRdist pipeline, a later analysis assigned CDR3 sequences along with most-parsimonious VDJ recombination scenarios. In a later analysis, each TCR beta chain was defined by its CDR3 amino acid sequence together with its V-gene family, and reads without a unique V-gene family were excluded. To address suspected cross-contamination and a sequencing artifact, a later analysis removed 592 highly shared, low-generation-probability nucleotide sequences. In a later analysis, a clonal expansion index for each public chain was calculated from normalized within-repertoire ranks of inferred template counts. A later analysis computed generation probabilities with a VDJ recombination model fitted to out-of-frame rearrangements, and checked the results against IGoR. In a later analysis, TCR-TCR, TCR-HLA and TCR-CMV co-occurrence was scored with hypergeometric tests, and a repertoire-size bias correction was applied to TCR pairs. In a later analysis, false discovery rates were estimated by permuting HLA or CMV assignments 20 times. In a later analysis, co-occurring TCRs were grouped using DBSCAN, and TCRdist sequence similarity was added for clustering within HLA-allele-positive subsets. For co-occurrence clustering, repertoires with fewer than 30,000 or more than 120,000 public chains were excluded, along with roughly 5 repertoires with anomalous nucleotide sharing. In TCRdb, the immuneACCESS table is reduced to in-frame sequences with V and J assigned. These tables do not hold every clone; where another copy was compared, an unresolved V gene accounts for under half, and the others remain unexplained. The DNA gave D and trimming, while V, J and clone size come from that table. This sample has nearly 110,000 clones in its table, and roughly four fifths of those were observed once. Less than 2% of the sample is in the top ten clones.

Sequencing was carried out using PBMCs. The sequence joins TRBV6-5 to TRBJ2-7; a tentative D call is TRBD2 (5 bases match). This clonotype was obtained from a man between 45 and 60 years old in good health and CMV-seronegative. The CDR3 corresponds to CASTRTDSYEQYF. The nucleotide sequence reads TGTGCCAGCACGAGGACTGACTCCTACGAGCAGTACTTC.